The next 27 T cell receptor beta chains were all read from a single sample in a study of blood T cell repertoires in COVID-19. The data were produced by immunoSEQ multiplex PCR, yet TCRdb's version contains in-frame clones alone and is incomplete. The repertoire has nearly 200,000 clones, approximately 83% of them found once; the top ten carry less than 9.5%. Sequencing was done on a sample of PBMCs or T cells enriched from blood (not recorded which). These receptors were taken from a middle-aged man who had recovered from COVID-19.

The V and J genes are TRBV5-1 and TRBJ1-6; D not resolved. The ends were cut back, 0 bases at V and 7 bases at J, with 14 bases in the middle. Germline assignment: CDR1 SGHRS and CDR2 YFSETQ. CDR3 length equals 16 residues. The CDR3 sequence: CASSLEPLGQNSPLHF. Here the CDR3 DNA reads TGCGCCAGCAGCTTGGAACCCCTGGGCCAGAATTCACCCCTCCACTTT.

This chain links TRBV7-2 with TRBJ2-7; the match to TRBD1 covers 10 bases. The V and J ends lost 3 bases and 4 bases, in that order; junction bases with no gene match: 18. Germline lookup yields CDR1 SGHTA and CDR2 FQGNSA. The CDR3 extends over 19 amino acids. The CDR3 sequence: CASSLIRTGGSYGFYEQYF. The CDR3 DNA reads TGTGCCAGCAGCTTGATCAGGACAGGGGGATCCTATGGGTTTTACGAGCAGTACTTC. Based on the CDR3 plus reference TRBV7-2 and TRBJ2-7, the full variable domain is GAGVSQSPSNKVTEKGKDVELRCDPISGHTALYWYRQSLGQGLEFLIYFQGNSAPDKSGLPSDRFSAERTGGSVSTLTIQRTQQEDSAVYLCASSLIRTGGSYGFYEQYFGPGTRLTVT.

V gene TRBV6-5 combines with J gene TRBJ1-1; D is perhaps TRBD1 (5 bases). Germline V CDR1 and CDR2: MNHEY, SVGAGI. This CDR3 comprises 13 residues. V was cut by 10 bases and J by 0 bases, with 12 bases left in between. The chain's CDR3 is CAIREILNTEAFF. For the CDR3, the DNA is TGTGCCATCAGGGAGATTTTGAACACTGAAGCTTTCTTT.

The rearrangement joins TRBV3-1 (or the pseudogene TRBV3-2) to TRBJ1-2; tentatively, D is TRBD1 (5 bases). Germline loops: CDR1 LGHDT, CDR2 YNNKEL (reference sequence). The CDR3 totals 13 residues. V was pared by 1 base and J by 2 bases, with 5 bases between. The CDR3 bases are TGTGCCAGCAGCCAAGGACAGAACTATGGCTACACCTTC. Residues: CASSQGQNYGYTF.

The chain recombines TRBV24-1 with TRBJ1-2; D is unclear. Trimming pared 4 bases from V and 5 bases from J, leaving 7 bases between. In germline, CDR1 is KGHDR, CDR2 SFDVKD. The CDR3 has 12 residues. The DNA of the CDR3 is TGTGCCACCAGTGACTCCCTATATGGCTACACCTTC. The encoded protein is CATSDSLYGYTF.

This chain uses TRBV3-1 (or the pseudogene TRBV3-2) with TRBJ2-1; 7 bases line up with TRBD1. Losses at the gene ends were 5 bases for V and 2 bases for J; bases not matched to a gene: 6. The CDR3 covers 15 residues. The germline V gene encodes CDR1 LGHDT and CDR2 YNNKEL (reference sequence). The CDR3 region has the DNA TGTGCCAGCAGCTATCGACAGGGTACCTACAATGAGCAGTTCTTC. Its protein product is CASSYRQGTYNEQFF.

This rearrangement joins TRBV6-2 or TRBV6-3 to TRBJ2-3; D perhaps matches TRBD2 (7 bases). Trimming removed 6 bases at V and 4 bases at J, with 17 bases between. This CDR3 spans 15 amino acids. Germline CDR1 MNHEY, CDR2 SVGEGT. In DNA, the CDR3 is TGTGCCAGCAGCAGTCGACAAGGGGGGGCAGATACGCAGTATTTT. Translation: CASSSRQGGADTQYF.

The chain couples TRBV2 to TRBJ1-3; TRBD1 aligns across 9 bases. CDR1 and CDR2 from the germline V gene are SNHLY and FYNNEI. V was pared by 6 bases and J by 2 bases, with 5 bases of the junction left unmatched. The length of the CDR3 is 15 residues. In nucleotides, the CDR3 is TGTGCCAGCAGGCGCAGGACAGGGGCTGGAAACACCATATATTTT. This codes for CASRRRTGAGNTIYF.

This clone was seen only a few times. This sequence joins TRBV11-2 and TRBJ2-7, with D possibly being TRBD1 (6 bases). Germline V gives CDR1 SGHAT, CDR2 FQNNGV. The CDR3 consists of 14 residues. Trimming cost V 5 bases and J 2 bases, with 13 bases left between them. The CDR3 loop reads CASSLDRITYEQYF. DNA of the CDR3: TGTGCCAGCAGCCTCGACAGGATCACCTACGAGCAGTACTTC.

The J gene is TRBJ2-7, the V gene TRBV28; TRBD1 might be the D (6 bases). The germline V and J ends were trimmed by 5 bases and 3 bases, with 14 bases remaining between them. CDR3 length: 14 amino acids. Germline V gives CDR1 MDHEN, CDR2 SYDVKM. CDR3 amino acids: CASSNPRGSYEQYF. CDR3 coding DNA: TGTGCCAGCAGTAACCCGAGGGGGAGCTACGAGCAGTACTTC.

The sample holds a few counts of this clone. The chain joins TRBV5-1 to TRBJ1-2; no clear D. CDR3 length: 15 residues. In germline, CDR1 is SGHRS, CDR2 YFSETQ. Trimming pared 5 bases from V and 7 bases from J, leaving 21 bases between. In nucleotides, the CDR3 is TGCGCCAGCAGGAAGCGGGATGTGGGTGATGGTGGCTACACCTTC. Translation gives CASRKRDVGDGGYTF.

The CDR3 sequence is CASSRDRGLNGYTF. Written as DNA, the CDR3 is TGTGCCAGTAGTAGGGACAGGGGTCTCAATGGCTACACCTTC. The chain combines TRBV19 with TRBJ1-2; 10 nucleotides agree with TRBD1. In germline, CDR1 is LNHDA, CDR2 SQIVND (reference sequence). Losses at the gene ends were 4 bases for V and 6 bases for J; bases not matched to a gene: 5. The CDR3 has 14 residues.

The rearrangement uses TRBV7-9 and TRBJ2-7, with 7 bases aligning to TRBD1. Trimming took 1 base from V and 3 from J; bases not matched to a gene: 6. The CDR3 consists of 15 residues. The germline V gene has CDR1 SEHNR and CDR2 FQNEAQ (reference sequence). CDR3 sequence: CASSLGQGSRYEQYF. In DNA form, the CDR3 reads TGTGCCAGCAGCTTAGGACAGGGATCACGCTACGAGCAGTACTTC.

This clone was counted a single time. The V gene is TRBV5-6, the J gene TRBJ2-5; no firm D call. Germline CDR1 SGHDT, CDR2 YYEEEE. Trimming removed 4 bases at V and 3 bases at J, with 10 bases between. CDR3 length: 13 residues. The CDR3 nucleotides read TGTGCCAGCAGCACTACTCTCGAAGAGACCCAGTACTTC. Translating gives CASSTTLEETQYF.

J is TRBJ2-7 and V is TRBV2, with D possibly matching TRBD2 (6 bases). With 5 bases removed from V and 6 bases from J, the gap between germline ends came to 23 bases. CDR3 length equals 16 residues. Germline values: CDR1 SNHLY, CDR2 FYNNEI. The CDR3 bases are TGTGCCAGCAGTAAATCGCGCGGGGACGGACTTTCCGAGCAGTACTTC. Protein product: CASSKSRGDGLSEQYF. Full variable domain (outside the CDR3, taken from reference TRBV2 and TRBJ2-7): EPEVTQTPSHQVTQMGQEVILRCVPISNHLYFYWYRQILGQKVEFLVSFYNNEISEKSEIFDDQFSVERPDGSNFTLKIRSTKLEDSAMYFCASSKSRGDGLSEQYFGPGTRLTVT.

The CDR3 loop is CASSYSTVEGWGYTF. CDR3 DNA sequence: TGTGCCAGCAGTTACTCGACCGTAGAGGGTTGGGGCTACACCTTC. The rearrangement uses TRBV6-2 or TRBV6-3 and TRBJ1-2; unclear D gene. The CDR3 totals 15 residues. Trimming pared 0 bases from V and 8 bases from J, leaving 16 bases between. Per germline, CDR1 MNHEY and CDR2 SVGEGT.

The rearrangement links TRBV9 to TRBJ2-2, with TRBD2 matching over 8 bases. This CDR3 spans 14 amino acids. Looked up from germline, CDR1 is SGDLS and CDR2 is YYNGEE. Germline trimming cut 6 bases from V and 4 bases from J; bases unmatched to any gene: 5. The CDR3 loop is CASTRGGGTGELFF. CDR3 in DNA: TGTGCCAGCACCCGGGGGGGAGGCACCGGGGAGCTGTTTTTT.

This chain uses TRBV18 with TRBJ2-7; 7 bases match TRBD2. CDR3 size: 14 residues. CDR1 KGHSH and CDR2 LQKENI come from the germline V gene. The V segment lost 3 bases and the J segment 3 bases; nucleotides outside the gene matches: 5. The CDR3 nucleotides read TGTGCCAGCTCACCTGGGGGGGGACTCTACGAGCAGTACTTC. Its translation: CASSPGGGLYEQYF.

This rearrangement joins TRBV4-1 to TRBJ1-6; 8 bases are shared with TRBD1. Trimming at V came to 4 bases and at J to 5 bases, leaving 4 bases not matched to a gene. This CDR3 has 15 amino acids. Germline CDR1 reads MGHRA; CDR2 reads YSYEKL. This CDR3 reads CASSLPGQDNSPLHF. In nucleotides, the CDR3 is TGCGCCAGCAGCCTTCCGGGACAGGATAATTCACCCCTCCACTTT.

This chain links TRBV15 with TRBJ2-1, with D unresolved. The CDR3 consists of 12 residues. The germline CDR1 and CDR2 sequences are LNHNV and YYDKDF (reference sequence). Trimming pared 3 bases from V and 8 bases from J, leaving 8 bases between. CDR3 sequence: CATSSLRYEQFF. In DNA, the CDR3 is TGTGCCACCAGCAGTTTGAGGTATGAGCAGTTCTTC.

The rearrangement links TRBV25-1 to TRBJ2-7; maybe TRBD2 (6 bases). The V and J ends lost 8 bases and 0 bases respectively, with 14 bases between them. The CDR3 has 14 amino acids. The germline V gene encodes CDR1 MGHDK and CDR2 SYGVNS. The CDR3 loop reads CASRRGISSYEQYF. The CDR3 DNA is TGTGCCAGCCGGAGGGGAATCAGCTCCTACGAGCAGTACTTC.

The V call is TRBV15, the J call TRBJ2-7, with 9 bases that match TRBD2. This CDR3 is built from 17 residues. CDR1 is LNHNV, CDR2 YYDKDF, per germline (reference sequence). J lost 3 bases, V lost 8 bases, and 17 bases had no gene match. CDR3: CATREGGLAGTFYEQYF. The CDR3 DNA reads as TGTGCCACCCGAGAGGGGGGGCTAGCGGGGACTTTCTACGAGCAGTACTTC.

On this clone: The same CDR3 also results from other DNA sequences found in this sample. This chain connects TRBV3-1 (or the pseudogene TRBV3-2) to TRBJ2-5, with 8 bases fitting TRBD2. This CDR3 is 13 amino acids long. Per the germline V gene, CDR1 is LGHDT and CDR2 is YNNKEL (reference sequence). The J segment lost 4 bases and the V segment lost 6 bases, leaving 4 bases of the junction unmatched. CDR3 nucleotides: TGTGCCAGCAGGGGGACTAGTCCAGAGACCCAGTACTTC. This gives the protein CASRGTSPETQYF.

As DNA, the CDR3 is TGCGCCAGCAGCCAAGACAGGGGGGCCCAATTTAATGAAAAACTGTTTTTT. Its protein is CASSQDRGAQFNEKLFF. The V gene is TRBV4-1, the J gene TRBJ1-4; 7 bases are shared with TRBD1. Per the germline V gene, CDR1 is MGHRA and CDR2 is YSYEKL. With 0 bases clipped from V and 4 bases from J, the junction kept 8 bases outside the gene matches. The CDR3 loop spans 17 amino acids.

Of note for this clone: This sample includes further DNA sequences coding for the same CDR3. CDR3 bases: TGTGCCAGCAGCCCGACAGGGGCAACTAATGAAAAACTGTTTTTT. This sequence encodes CASSPTGATNEKLFF. The chain employs TRBV3-1 (or the pseudogene TRBV3-2) and TRBJ1-4; 8 nucleotides match TRBD1. The CDR3 is 15 amino acids. CDR1 and CDR2 (germline): LGHDT, YNNKEL (reference sequence). The J segment lost 0 bases and the V segment lost 4 bases, leaving 1 base of the junction unmatched.

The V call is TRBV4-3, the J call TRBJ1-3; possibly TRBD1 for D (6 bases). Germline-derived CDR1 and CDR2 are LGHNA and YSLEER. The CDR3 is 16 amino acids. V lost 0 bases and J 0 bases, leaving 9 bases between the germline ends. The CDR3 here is CASSQDQGPSGNTIYF. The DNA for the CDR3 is TGCGCCAGCAGCCAAGATCAGGGGCCCTCTGGAAACACCATATATTTT.

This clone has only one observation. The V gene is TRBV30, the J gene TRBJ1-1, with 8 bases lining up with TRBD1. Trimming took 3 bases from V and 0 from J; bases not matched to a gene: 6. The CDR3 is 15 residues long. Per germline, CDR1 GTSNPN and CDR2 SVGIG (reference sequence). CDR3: CAWSRDRFMNTEAFF. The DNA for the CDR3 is TGTGCCTGGAGCAGGGACAGGTTCATGAACACTGAAGCTTTCTTT.